Below, 26 T cell receptor beta chains from the same sample are listed, as sequenced in a study of cytomegalovirus exposure and HLA in healthy donors. Profiled with immunoSEQ multiplex PCR; TCRdb holds only in-frame clones, not every one. The sample contains about 140,000 clones, roughly 90% of which appear only once. Sequencing was done on a sample of PBMCs. These receptors were taken from a man between 18 and 29 years old in good health and CMV-seronegative.

This clone appeared a few times. The genes are TRBV4-2 and TRBJ2-5; 7 nucleotides line up with TRBD2. V was clipped by 0 bases and J by 5 bases; unmatched bases: 9. CDR3 length equals 16 residues. Germline values: CDR1 LGHNA, CDR2 YNFKEQ. In DNA, the CDR3 is TGTGCCAGCAGCCAAGATGCGACTAGCCCTGCGGAGACCCAGTACTTC. Amino acids: CASSQDATSPAETQYF.

J is TRBJ2-3 and V is TRBV30, with 10 bases matching TRBD2. Per germline, CDR1 GTSNPN and CDR2 SVGIG (reference sequence). Germline trimming cut 8 bases from V and 7 bases from J; bases unmatched to any gene: 6. The CDR3 is made up of 12 amino acids. CDR3 DNA sequence: TGTGCCGGTGAGCGGGGGGGCAATACGCAGTATTTT. As protein: CAGERGGNTQYF. The variable domain in full, completed from reference TRBV30 and TRBJ2-3, reads SQTIHQWPATLVQPVGSPLSLECTVEGTSNPNLYWYRQAAGRGLQLLFYSVGIGQISSEVPQNLSASRPQDRQFILSSKKLLLSDSGFYLCAGERGGNTQYFGPGTRLTVL.

The V call is TRBV18, the J call TRBJ1-5, with 7 bases matching TRBD1. Looked up from germline, CDR1 is KGHSH and CDR2 is LQKENI. J was trimmed by 5 bases and V by 3 bases; bases with no gene match: 4. The CDR3 runs 14 residues. In nucleotides, the CDR3 is TGTGCCAGCTCACCGGGACAGTCCGATCAGCCCCAGCATTTT. It translates to CASSPGQSDQPQHF.

This rearrangement joins TRBV14 to TRBJ2-3; TRBD1 is a possible D gene (5 bases). V was trimmed by 4 bases and J by 3 bases, leaving 14 bases between them. This CDR3 region has 15 residues. Germline V lookup: CDR1 SGHDN, CDR2 FVKESK. CDR3 bases: TGTGCCAGCAGCCTCCGATGGGGCGCGACAGATACGCAGTATTTT. Translation gives CASSLRWGATDTQYF.

This clone was detected only a few times. In DNA, the CDR3 is TGTGCCAGCAGGCGGCAGGGGACCTATGGCTACACCTTC. It yields the protein CASRRQGTYGYTF. This chain links TRBV27 with TRBJ1-2, with a tentative D call TRBD1 (6 bases). Looked up from germline, CDR1 is MNHEY and CDR2 is SMNVEV (reference sequence). Trimming shortened V by 6 bases and J by 4 bases, and 12 bases separated the two germline ends. There are 13 residues in the CDR3.

The rearrangement uses TRBV4-1 and TRBJ1-1; D gene unclear. Trimming removed 5 bases at V and 4 bases at J, with 14 bases between. The CDR3 covers 14 residues. The germline gives CDR1 MGHRA, CDR2 YSYEKL. The chain's CDR3 is CASSYEGGITEAFF. CDR3 coding DNA: TGCGCCAGCAGCTACGAGGGAGGGATCACTGAAGCTTTCTTT.

V is TRBV30 and J is TRBJ1-2, with TRBD1 matching over 8 bases. Trimming removed 3 bases from V and 2 bases from J; junction bases left unmatched: 8. There are 15 residues in the CDR3. Germline CDR1 reads GTSNPN; CDR2 reads SVGIG (reference sequence). Here the CDR3 DNA reads TGTGCCTGGAGGGGGGGACAGGAGGAGAACTATGGCTACACCTTC. Translated, it gives CAWRGGQEENYGYTF.

J is TRBJ2-1 and V is TRBV18; D might be TRBD2 (7 bases). Deletions cut 4 bases from V and 1 base from J, with 17 bases between. The CDR3 sequence is 17 residues long. Looked up from germline, CDR1 is KGHSH and CDR2 is LQKENI. CDR3 in amino acids: CASSRETGRGSYNEQFF. The CDR3 coding sequence is TGTGCCAGCTCACGTGAAACAGGGCGGGGGTCCTACAATGAGCAGTTCTTC.

The chain recombines TRBV10-2 with TRBJ1-4; 7 bases agree with TRBD1. V lost 0 bases and J lost 10; bases outside the gene matches: 11. CDR1 WSHSY and CDR2 SAAADI come from the germline V gene. This CDR3 contains 16 residues. The CDR3 nucleotides read TGCGCCAGCAGTGAGTCAGGGGTGACAGGGTACGGAAAACTGTTTTTT. Translated: CASSESGVTGYGKLFF.

V and J are TRBV2 and TRBJ1-5; no reliable D call. V lost 3 bases and J 5 bases, leaving 17 bases between the germline ends. The CDR3 loop spans 16 amino acids. CDR1 is SNHLY, CDR2 FYNNEI, per germline. CDR3 amino acids: CASSEGQPPGHQPQHF. CDR3 DNA sequence: TGTGCCAGCAGTGAGGGCCAGCCACCCGGCCATCAGCCCCAGCATTTT. The full variable domain, with the rest looked up from reference TRBV2 and TRBJ1-5, is EPEVTQTPSHQVTQMGQEVILRCVPISNHLYFYWYRQILGQKVEFLVSFYNNEISEKSEIFDDQFSVERPDGSNFTLKIRSTKLEDSAMYFCASSEGQPPGHQPQHFGDGTRLSIL.

The chain employs TRBV11-3 and TRBJ2-1, with D hard to call. Trimming left V 1 base short and J 0 bases short, with 7 bases between. Germline lookup yields CDR1 SGHNT and CDR2 YENEEA. The CDR3 is made up of 15 amino acids. The CDR3 loop is CASSLGRSSYNEQFF. Written as DNA, the CDR3 is TGTGCCAGCAGCTTAGGGAGAAGCTCCTACAATGAGCAGTTCTTC.

This clone has just one count. CDR3 in amino acids: CASSDPSSDRGAKNIQYF. DNA of the CDR3: TGTGCCAGCAGTGACCCTTCCAGCGACAGGGGAGCCAAAAACATTCAGTACTTC. The chain uses TRBV25-1 and TRBJ2-4; 8 nucleotides match TRBD1. CDR3 length: 18 amino acids. Looked up from germline, CDR1 is MGHDK and CDR2 is SYGVNS. V gave up 3 bases and J gave up 0 bases; unmatched junction bases: 10.

This clone was picked up a small number of times. This sequence joins TRBV5-1 and TRBJ1-2, with D unclear. Germline values: CDR1 SGHRS, CDR2 YFSETQ. Trimming took off 3 bases at V and 3 bases at J, with 9 bases between the two ends. The CDR3 contains 13 residues. The CDR3 loop reads CASSSDGDYGYTF. DNA for the CDR3: TGCGCCAGCAGCTCGGACGGGGACTATGGCTACACCTTC.

V usage is TRBV18 and J usage is TRBJ1-5; D might be TRBD1 (5 bases). CDR3 length: 14 amino acids. Trimming removed 3 bases from V and 4 bases from J, with 10 bases in between. Germline V gene sequence: CDR1 KGHSH, CDR2 LQKENI. This CDR3 reads CASSPETANQPQHF. In nucleotides, the CDR3 is TGTGCCAGCTCACCGGAGACAGCGAATCAGCCCCAGCATTTT.

The J gene is TRBJ1-2, the V gene TRBV15, with TRBD1 identical over 8 bases. V dropped 4 bases and J dropped 3; count of bases not matched to a gene: 4. This CDR3 comprises 14 residues. In germline, CDR1 is LNHNV, CDR2 YYDKDF (reference sequence). The CDR3 protein is CATSKDRVDYGYTF. CDR3 DNA sequence: TGTGCCACCAGCAAGGACAGGGTGGACTATGGCTACACCTTC. Together with reference TRBV15 and TRBJ1-2, the CDR3 gives the full variable domain: DAMVIQNPRYQVTQFGKPVTLSCSQTLNHNVMYWYQQKSSQAPKLLFHYYDKDFNNEADTPDNFQSRRPNTSFCFLDIRSPGLGDTAMYLCATSKDRVDYGYTFGSGTRLTVV.

The chain links TRBV5-8 to TRBJ2-2; weak D call: TRBD2 (5 bases). CDR1 SGHTS and CDR2 YDEGEE come from the germline V gene. V was trimmed by 0 bases and J by 6 bases, leaving 12 bases between them. The CDR3 sequence is 15 residues long. The CDR3 bases are TGTGCCAGCAGCTTGGAGGTGGGGAGCCCCGGGGAGCTGTTTTTT. Protein product: CASSLEVGSPGELFF.

V is TRBV9 and J is TRBJ2-7; D gene unclear. V was trimmed by 4 bases and J by 0 bases, leaving 14 bases between them. The CDR3 is 15 residues long. Germline lookup yields CDR1 SGDLS and CDR2 YYNGEE. Here the CDR3 DNA reads TGTGCCAGCAGCCCCCCGGCAGCGAGCTCCTACGAGCAGTACGTC. Translating gives CASSPPAASSYEQYV.

The V gene is TRBV6-1, the J gene TRBJ2-2, with a possible D match to TRBD2 (5 bases). This CDR3 is built from 18 residues. Trimming removed 1 base from V and 0 bases from J, with 15 bases in between. Looked up from germline, CDR1 is MNHNS and CDR2 is SASEGT. CDR3 loop: CASSEGRLTVANTGELFF. The CDR3 nucleotides are TGTGCCAGCAGTGAAGGGCGACTAACGGTCGCGAACACCGGGGAGCTGTTTTTT.

The gene calls are TRBV7-2 and TRBJ2-1, with no clear D. CDR3 length equals 11 residues. V was clipped by 5 bases and J by 8 bases, with 7 bases between them. CDR1 and CDR2 (germline): SGHTA, FQGNSA. The chain's CDR3 is CASSRRDEQFF. DNA for the CDR3: TGTGCCAGCAGCCGTCGGGATGAGCAGTTCTTC.

This clone was recorded only once. The V gene is TRBV9, the J gene TRBJ2-6; D remains ambiguous. Between the trimmed V and J ends, which lost 7 bases and 0 bases, there was a span of 2 bases. The V gene's germline CDR1 is SGDLS and CDR2 YYNGEE. This CDR3 contains 12 residues. In nucleotides, the CDR3 is TGTGCCAGCCTCTCTGGGGCCAACGTCCTGACTTTC. This sequence encodes CASLSGANVLTF.

This clone occurred once. The chain uses TRBV28 and TRBJ2-7; D uncertain. V was clipped by 2 bases and J by 0 bases, with 5 bases between them. Germline CDR1 reads MDHEN; CDR2 reads SYDVKM. The CDR3 is 13 residues long. The CDR3 DNA reads TGTGCCAGCAGTTTACACAACTCCTACGAGCAGTACTTC. Amino acids: CASSLHNSYEQYF.

This chain links TRBV4-2 with TRBJ2-3; the match to TRBD2 covers 10 bases. The CDR3 runs to 18 residues. Looked up from germline, CDR1 is LGHNA and CDR2 is YNFKEQ. With V trimmed by 0 bases and J by 0 bases, 6 bases remained unmatched. The DNA of the CDR3 is TGTGCCAGCAGCCAAGAGAGTCTACTAGCGGGGAGCACAGATACGCAGTATTTT. Translated, it gives CASSQESLLAGSTDTQYF.

V is TRBV4-1 and J is TRBJ2-1, with 11 bases fitting TRBD1. The CDR3 totals 16 residues. Per the germline V gene, CDR1 is MGHRA and CDR2 is YSYEKL. V lost 5 bases, J lost 12 bases, and 15 bases stayed unmatched. This CDR3 reads CASSFTSGQGDTGQFF. CDR3 DNA sequence: TGCGCCAGCAGCTTTACCTCGGGACAGGGGGATACAGGGCAGTTCTTC.

The chain joins TRBV5-6 to TRBJ1-1, with unresolved D. Germline CDR1 reads SGHDT; CDR2 reads YYEEEE. V was shortened by 2 bases and J by 0 bases, with 8 bases between the two germline ends. The CDR3 runs to 14 residues. The CDR3 nucleotides read TGTGCCAGCAGCTTTCGCGTCATGAACACTGAAGCTTTCTTT. This codes for CASSFRVMNTEAFF.

This clone was observed a few times. This sequence joins TRBV18 and TRBJ2-3; D gene ambiguous. The V end was cut by 0 bases, the J end by 2 bases, with 6 bases between. Germline assignment: CDR1 KGHSH and CDR2 LQKENI. This CDR3 is built from 14 residues. CDR3 DNA sequence: TGTGCCAGCTCACCACCCACTATCACAGATACGCAGTATTTT. Residues: CASSPPTITDTQYF.

The genes are TRBV6-5 and TRBJ2-3, with a weak D call TRBD1 (5 bases). Germline CDR1 and CDR2: MNHEY and SVGAGI. V lost 0 bases and J lost 0, with 7 bases in between. The CDR3 contains 15 residues. The CDR3 region is CASSYSSGSTDTQYF. The CDR3 DNA reads as TGTGCCAGCAGTTACTCGTCAGGGAGCACAGATACGCAGTATTTT.